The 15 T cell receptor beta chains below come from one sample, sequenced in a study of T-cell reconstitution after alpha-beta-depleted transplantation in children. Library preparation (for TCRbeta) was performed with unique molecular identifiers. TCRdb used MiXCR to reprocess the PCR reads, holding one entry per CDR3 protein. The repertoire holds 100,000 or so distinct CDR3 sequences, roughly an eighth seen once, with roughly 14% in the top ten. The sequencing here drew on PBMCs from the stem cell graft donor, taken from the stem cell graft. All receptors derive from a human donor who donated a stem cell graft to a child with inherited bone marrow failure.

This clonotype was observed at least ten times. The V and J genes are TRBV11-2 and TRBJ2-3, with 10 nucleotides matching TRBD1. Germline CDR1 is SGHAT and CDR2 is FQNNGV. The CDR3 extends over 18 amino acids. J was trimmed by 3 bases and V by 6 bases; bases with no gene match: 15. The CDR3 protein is CASRPRPGQGFLTDTQYF. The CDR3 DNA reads TGTGCCAGCAGACCTCGACCGGGACAGGGGTTTTTGACAGATACGCAGTATTTT.

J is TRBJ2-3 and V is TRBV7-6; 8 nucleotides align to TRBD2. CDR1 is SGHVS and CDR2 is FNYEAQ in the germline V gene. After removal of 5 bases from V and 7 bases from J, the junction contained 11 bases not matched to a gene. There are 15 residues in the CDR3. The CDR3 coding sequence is TGTGCCAGCAGCCTTAGCGGGGCCCAGGGGAATACGCAGTATTTT. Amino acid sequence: CASSLSGAQGNTQYF. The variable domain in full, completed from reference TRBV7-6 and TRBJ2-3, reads GAGVSQSPRYKVTKRGQDVALRCDPISGHVSLYWYRQALGQGPEFLTYFNYEAQQDKSGLPNDRFSAERPEGSISTLTIQRTEQRDSAMYRCASSLSGAQGNTQYFGPGTRLTVL.

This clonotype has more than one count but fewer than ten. The CDR3 here is CAARLIATGELFF. The CDR3 DNA reads as TGTGCCGCGAGACTAATTGCCACCGGGGAGCTGTTTTTT. The gene calls are TRBV28 and TRBJ2-2; perhaps TRBD2 as D (5 bases). This CDR3 region has 13 residues. The V gene lost 11 bases and the J gene lost 4 bases, with 14 bases spanning the gap. Germline V gene data show CDR1 as MDHEN and CDR2 as SYDVKM.

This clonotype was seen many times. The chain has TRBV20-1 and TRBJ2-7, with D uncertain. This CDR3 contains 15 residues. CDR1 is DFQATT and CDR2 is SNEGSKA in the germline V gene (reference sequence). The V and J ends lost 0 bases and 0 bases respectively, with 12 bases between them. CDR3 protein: CSARDSGHLSYEQYF. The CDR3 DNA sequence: TGCAGTGCTAGAGATTCAGGCCACCTCTCCTACGAGCAGTACTTC.

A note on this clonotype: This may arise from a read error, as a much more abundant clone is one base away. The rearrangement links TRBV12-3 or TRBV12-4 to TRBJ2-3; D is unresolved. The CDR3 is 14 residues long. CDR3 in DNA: TGTGCCGGCAGTTCCCGCGCTAGGGCAGATACGCAGTATTTT. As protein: CAGSSRARADTQYF.

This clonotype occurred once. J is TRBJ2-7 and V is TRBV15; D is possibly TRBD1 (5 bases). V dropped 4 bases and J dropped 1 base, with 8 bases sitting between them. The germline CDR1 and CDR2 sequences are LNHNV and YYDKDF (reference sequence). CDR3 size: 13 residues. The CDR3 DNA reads TGTGCCACCAGCACAGGGATATCCTACGAGCAGTACTTC. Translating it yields CATSTGISYEQYF.

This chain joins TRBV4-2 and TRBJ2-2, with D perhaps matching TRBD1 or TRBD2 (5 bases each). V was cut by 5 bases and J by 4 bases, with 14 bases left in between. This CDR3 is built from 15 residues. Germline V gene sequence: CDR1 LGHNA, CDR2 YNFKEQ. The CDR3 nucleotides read TGTGCCAGCAGCGAACAAACAGGAGGCACCGGGGAGCTGTTTTTT. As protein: CASSEQTGGTGELFF.

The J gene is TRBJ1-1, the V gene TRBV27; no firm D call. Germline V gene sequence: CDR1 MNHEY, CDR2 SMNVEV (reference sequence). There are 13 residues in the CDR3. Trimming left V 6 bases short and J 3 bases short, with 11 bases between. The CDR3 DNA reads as TGTGCCAGCAGGACCGGAGATTACACTGAAGCTTTCTTT. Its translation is CASRTGDYTEAFF.

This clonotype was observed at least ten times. In DNA form, the CDR3 reads TGCGCCAGCAGCCCGCTTCTTGGGGCGAAAGAGACCCAGTACTTC. It encodes CASSPLLGAKETQYF. V gene TRBV5-1 combines with J gene TRBJ2-5; D is possibly TRBD1 (5 bases). Trimming took off 4 bases at V and 3 bases at J, with 16 bases between the two ends. Germline values: CDR1 SGHRS, CDR2 YFSETQ. This CDR3 comprises 15 residues.

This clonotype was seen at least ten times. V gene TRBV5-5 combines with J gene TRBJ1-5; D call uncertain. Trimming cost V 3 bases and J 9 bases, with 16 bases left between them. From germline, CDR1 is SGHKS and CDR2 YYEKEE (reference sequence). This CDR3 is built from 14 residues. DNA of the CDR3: TGTGCCAGCAGCTCATCAACGAACCCAGGGCCCCAGCATTTT. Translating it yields CASSSSTNPGPQHF.

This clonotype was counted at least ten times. The CDR3 DNA sequence: TGTGCCAGCAGCTTTGGGACAGGGTTCTACGAGCAGTACTTC. Residues: CASSFGTGFYEQYF. The V gene is TRBV7-2, the J gene TRBJ2-7; 9 bases map to TRBD1. There are 14 residues in the CDR3. Germline V CDR1 and CDR2: SGHTA, FQGNSA. Trimming at V came to 3 bases and at J to 3 bases, leaving 3 bases not matched to a gene.

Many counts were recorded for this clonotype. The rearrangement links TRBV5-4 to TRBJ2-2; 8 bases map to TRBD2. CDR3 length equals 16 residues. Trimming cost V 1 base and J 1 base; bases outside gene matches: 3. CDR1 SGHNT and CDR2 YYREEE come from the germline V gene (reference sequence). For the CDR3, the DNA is TGTGCCAGCAGCTTGTGGCTAGCGGGGAACACCGGGGAGCTGTTTTTT. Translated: CASSLWLAGNTGELFF.

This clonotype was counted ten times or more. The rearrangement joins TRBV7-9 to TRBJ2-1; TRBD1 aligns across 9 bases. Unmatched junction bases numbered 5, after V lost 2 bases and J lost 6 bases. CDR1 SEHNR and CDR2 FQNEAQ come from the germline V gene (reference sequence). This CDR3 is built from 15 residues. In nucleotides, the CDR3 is TGTGCCAGCAGCTTAAGACAGGGGGTTTTCAATGAGCAGTTCTTC. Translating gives CASSLRQGVFNEQFF.

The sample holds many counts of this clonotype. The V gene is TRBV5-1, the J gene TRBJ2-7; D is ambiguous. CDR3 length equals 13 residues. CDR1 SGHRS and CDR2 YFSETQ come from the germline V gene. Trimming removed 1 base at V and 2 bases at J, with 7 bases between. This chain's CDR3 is CASSLYGPYEQYF. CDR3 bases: TGCGCCAGCAGCTTGTATGGCCCCTACGAGCAGTACTTC.

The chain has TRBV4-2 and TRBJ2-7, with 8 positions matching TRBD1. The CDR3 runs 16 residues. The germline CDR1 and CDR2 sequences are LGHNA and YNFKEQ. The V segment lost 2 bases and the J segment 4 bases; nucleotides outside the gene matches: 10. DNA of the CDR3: TGTGCCAGCAGCCAACTAGGACAGGGTGGAAGGTACGAGCAGTACTTC. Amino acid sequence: CASSQLGQGGRYEQYF.